This is a list of T cell receptor beta chains from one sample in a study of T-cell reconstitution after alpha-beta-depleted transplantation in children. One entry per CDR3 protein results from TCRdb running MiXCR on the PCR reads. Of fewer than 550,000 distinct CDR3 sequences in the sample, around 10% are singletons; the top ten hold 13% to 15%. The sequences come from PBMCs, mostly from graft donor cells, collected 180 days after TCRalphabeta/CD19-depleted stem cell transplant. The source is a female patient aged 2 to 10 who had a stem cell transplant for aplastic anemia, so the T cells may come from the graft donor. CDR3s include the opening cysteine and the closing phenylalanine or tryptophan. The D gene is left open where the match is weak. A clone size is listed for some rows: how often the clone was seen (once, few, many), or a class if it is expanded.

v_call	j_call	clone_size	d_call	cdr3_aa	cdr3_nt
TRBV20-1	TRBJ2-1	many	TRBD2	CSARSWTSGRGLYNEQFF	TGCAGTGCTAGGTCATGGACTAGCGGGAGGGGGTTGTACAATGAGCAGTTCTTC
TRBV6-2/TRBV6-3	TRBJ2-7	few	-	CASSVILASHYEQYF	TGTGCCAGCAGTGTCATACTAGCAAGTCACTACGAGCAGTACTTC
TRBV29-1	TRBJ2-1	-	-	CSGRPGPAYDEQFF	TGCAGCGGCCGACCGGGCCCAGCTTACGATGAGCAGTTCTTC
TRBV2	TRBJ2-2	few	TRBD2	CASSESGRAAGELFF	TGTGCCAGCAGTGAAAGCGGGAGGGCGGCCGGGGAGCTGTTTTTT
TRBV6-1	TRBJ1-3	few	TRBD1	CASSRDRGVTGNTIYF	TGTGCCAGCAGTCGGGACAGGGGAGTAACTGGAAACACCATATATTTT
TRBV4-2	TRBJ2-7	-	-	CASSLGDSGAYEQYF	TGTGCCAGCAGCCTGGGGGACTCTGGCGCCTACGAGCAGTACTTC
TRBV7-2	TRBJ2-3	-	TRBD2	CASSTRLARSTDTQYF	TGTGCCAGCAGCACCCGACTAGCGAGGAGCACAGATACGCAGTATTTT
TRBV19	TRBJ2-1	few	TRBD2	CASSIGLAGVNEQFF	TGTGCCAGTAGTATAGGACTAGCGGGAGTCAATGAGCAGTTCTTC
TRBV9	TRBJ2-1	few	TRBD2	CASSVLPSGSDEQFF	TGTGCCAGCAGCGTATTGCCTAGCGGGAGTGATGAGCAGTTCTTC
TRBV4-1	TRBJ2-3	-	-	CASSQDPRTDTQYF	TGCGCCAGCAGCCAAGATCCCCGCACAGATACGCAGTATTTT
TRBV30	TRBJ1-4	-	-	CAWDSHNEKLFF	TGTGCCTGGGACAGTCATAATGAAAAACTGTTTTTT
TRBV29-1	TRBJ2-5	few	TRBD1	CSVEGDRVGQETQYF	TGCAGCGTTGAAGGGGACAGGGTGGGACAAGAGACCCAGTACTTC
TRBV4-3	TRBJ2-2	-	-	CASSSGAATGELFF	TGCGCCAGCAGCTCGGGGGCGGCCACCGGGGAGCTGTTTTTT
TRBV5-1	TRBJ2-1	-	-	CASSEQGGTSQFF	TGCGCCAGCAGTGAACAAGGCGGTACTTCGCAGTTCTTC
TRBV18	TRBJ2-1	few	-	CASSPPGSSYNEQFF	TGTGCCAGCTCACCCCCCGGCAGCTCCTACAATGAGCAGTTCTTC
TRBV25-1	TRBJ2-6	-	-	CASSGRYRASSGANVLTF	TGTGCCAGCAGTGGCAGGTACAGGGCGAGCTCTGGGGCCAACGTCCTGACTTTC
TRBV12-3/TRBV12-4	TRBJ2-3	-	TRBD1	CASSLGTGPDTQYF	TGTGCCAGCAGTCTAGGGACAGGTCCAGATACGCAGTATTTT
TRBV7-8	TRBJ2-3	few	TRBD1	CASSPWSRDRDLSSTDTQYF	TGTGCCAGCAGCCCCTGGTCCCGGGACAGGGATCTATCGAGCACAGATACGCAGTATTTT
TRBV4-1	TRBJ2-4	few	-	CASSQGVFGKNIQYF	TGCGCCAGCAGCCAAGGAGTTTTTGGCAAAAACATTCAGTACTTC
TRBV10-3	TRBJ2-3	many	-	CAISGTDTQYF	TGTGCCATCAGTGGCACAGATACGCAGTATTTT
TRBV28	TRBJ1-3	-	-	CASSTRGAYSGNTIYF	TGTGCCAGCAGCACCAGAGGGGCCTACTCTGGAAACACCATATATTTT
TRBV12-3/TRBV12-4	TRBJ1-1	few	-	CASRSQGRYTEAFF	TGTGCCAGCAGATCTCAGGGTCGTTACACTGAAGCTTTCTTT
TRBV28	TRBJ2-5	-	-	CASSFGPGPQETQYF	TGTGCCAGCAGTTTTGGCCCTGGTCCTCAAGAGACCCAGTACTTC
TRBV20-1	TRBJ2-2	few	-	CSARDPGTNTGELFF	TGCAGTGCTAGAGATCCAGGGACGAACACCGGGGAGCTGTTTTTT
TRBV25-1	TRBJ1-1	few	-	CASSQVSEAFF	TGTGCCAGCAGCCAAGTCTCTGAAGCTTTCTTT
TRBV12-3/TRBV12-4	TRBJ2-7	many	-	CASSRSSYEQYF	TGTGCCAGCAGCCGGAGCTCCTACGAGCAGTACTTC
TRBV12-3/TRBV12-4	TRBJ2-3	-	TRBD1	CASSYRGQSTDTQYF	TGTGCCAGCAGTTACAGGGGGCAAAGCACAGATACGCAGTATTTT
TRBV12-5	TRBJ2-3	-	TRBD2	CATRAGTSTGDTQYF	TGTGCTACCCGCGCCGGGACTAGCACAGGGGATACGCAGTATTTT
TRBV28	TRBJ2-1	few	TRBD1	CASREWTGDSSYNEQFF	TGTGCCAGCAGGGAATGGACAGGGGATAGCTCCTACAATGAGCAGTTCTTC
TRBV5-1	TRBJ2-3	-	-	CASSLAARSDTQYF	TGCGCCAGCAGCTTGGCGGCCAGGTCCGATACGCAGTATTTT
TRBV20-1	TRBJ2-6	-	-	CSAIARGLSGANVLTF	TGCAGTGCAATAGCCAGGGGTCTCTCTGGGGCCAACGTCCTGACTTTC
TRBV19	TRBJ2-5	few	-	CASSISAAETQYF	TGTGCCAGTAGTATTTCGGCGGCGGAGACCCAGTACTTC
TRBV6-1	TRBJ2-3	-	TRBD2	CASRTRQIAGDSQYF	TGTGCCAGCAGGACCCGACAGATAGCGGGAGACTCGCAGTATTTT
TRBV5-1	TRBJ1-1	-	TRBD1	CASSSDRGDDTEAFF	TGCGCCAGCAGCTCTGACAGGGGTGATGACACTGAAGCTTTCTTT
TRBV10-3	TRBJ2-2	many	TRBD1	CAIRDRGQVFSGELFF	TGTGCCATCAGGGATAGGGGGCAAGTCTTTTCCGGGGAGCTGTTTTTT
TRBV6-5	TRBJ2-5	few	-	CASSYGGGQETQYF	TGTGCCAGCAGTTACGGGGGAGGCCAAGAGACCCAGTACTTC
TRBV4-3	TRBJ2-2	-	-	CASTQDGVTGELFF	TGCGCCAGCACCCAAGATGGAGTGACCGGGGAGCTGTTTTTT
TRBV27	TRBJ2-1	-	TRBD2	CASGSGGRHNEQFF	TGTGCCAGCGGGTCGGGAGGGCGCCACAATGAGCAGTTCTTC
TRBV7-9	TRBJ1-3	-	-	CASSLSGTIYF	TGTGCCAGCAGCTTGAGCGGCACCATATATTTT
TRBV5-1	TRBJ2-7	few	-	CASSLETLRSNEQYF	TGCGCCAGCAGCTTGGAGACCCTAAGGTCCAACGAGCAGTACTTC
TRBV12-3/TRBV12-4	TRBJ2-1	-	TRBD2	CASSQPASGMGEQFF	TGTGCCAGCAGCCAACCCGCTAGCGGGATGGGTGAGCAGTTCTTC
TRBV12-3/TRBV12-4	TRBJ1-2	few	-	CASSFYTF	TGTGCCAGCAGCTTCTACACCTTC